The 5 T cell receptor beta chains reported below all come from one sample, sequenced in a study of monozygotic twins with inflammatory bowel disease. TCRdb reanalyzed the 5' RACE reads, giving one entry per CDR3 protein sequence and no DNA. Seen in this sample are under 200,000 distinct CDR3 sequences; the ten most common clones hold roughly 2.3%. The sequenced material came from blood. Receptors were obtained from a human donor with ulcerative colitis or Crohn's disease, or a healthy co-twin of an affected twin (not recorded which).

The V and J genes are TRBV6-2 or TRBV6-3 and TRBJ1-2; without DNA, the TCRdb call of TRBD1 cannot be checked. Germline values: CDR1 MNHEY, CDR2 SVGEGT. The CDR3 has 15 amino acids. The CDR3 sequence: CASSSPGQANYGYTF.

V and J are TRBV20-1 and TRBJ2-3; TCRdb's assignment of TRBD1 cannot be checked, as there is no DNA. Germline CDR1 DFQATT, CDR2 SNEGSKA (reference sequence). CDR3 length: 15 amino acids. The CDR3 reads CSARVRDRGTDTQYF.

The chain has TRBV7-2 and TRBJ2-2. Germline values: CDR1 SGHTA, CDR2 FQGNSA. The CDR3 consists of 13 residues. This chain's CDR3 is CASSLSLWGELFF.

The V call is TRBV20-1, the J call TRBJ2-5; the TCRdb D gene call, TRBD2, has no DNA to confirm it. CDR3 length: 12 residues. Germline assignment: CDR1 DFQATT and CDR2 SNEGSKA (reference sequence). This CDR3 reads CSAGTSSGFQYF.

V is TRBV6-2 or TRBV6-3 and J is TRBJ2-1. CDR1 is MNHEY, CDR2 SVGEGT, per germline. This CDR3 is 13 amino acids long. The CDR3 reads CASSYSTNNEQFF.